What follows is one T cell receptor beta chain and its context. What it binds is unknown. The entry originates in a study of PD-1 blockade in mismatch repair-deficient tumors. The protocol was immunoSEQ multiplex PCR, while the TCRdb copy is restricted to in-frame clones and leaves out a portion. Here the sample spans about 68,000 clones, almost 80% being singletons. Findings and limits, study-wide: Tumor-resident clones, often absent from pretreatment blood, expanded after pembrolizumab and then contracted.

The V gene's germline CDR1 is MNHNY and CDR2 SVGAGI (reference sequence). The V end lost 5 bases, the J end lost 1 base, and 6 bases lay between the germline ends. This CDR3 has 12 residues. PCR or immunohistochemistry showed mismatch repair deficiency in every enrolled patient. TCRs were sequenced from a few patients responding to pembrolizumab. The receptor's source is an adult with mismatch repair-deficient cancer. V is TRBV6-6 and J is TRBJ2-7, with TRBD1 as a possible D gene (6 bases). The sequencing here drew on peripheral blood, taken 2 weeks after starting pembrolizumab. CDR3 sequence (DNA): TGTGCCAGCAGTGGACAGTCCTACGAGCAGTACTTC. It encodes CASSGQSYEQYF.